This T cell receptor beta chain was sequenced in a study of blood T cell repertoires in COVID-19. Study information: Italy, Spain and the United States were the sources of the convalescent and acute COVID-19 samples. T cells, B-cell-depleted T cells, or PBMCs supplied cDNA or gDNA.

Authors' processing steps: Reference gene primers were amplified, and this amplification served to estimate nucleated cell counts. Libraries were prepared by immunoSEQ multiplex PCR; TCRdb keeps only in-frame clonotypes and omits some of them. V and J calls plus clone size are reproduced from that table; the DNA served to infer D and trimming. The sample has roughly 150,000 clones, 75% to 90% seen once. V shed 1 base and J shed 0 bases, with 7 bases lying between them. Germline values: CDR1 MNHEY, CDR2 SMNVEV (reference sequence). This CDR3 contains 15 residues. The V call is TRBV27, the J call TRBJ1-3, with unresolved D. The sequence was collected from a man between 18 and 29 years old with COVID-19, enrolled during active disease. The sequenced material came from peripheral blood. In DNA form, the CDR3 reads TGTGCCAGCAGTTTATGGGCCAACTCTGGAAACACCATATATTTT. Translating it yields CASSLWANSGNTIYF.